This passage covers 13 T cell receptor beta chains from one sample sequenced in a study of cytomegalovirus exposure and HLA in healthy donors. Primers for the PCR totalled 60 Vbeta and 13 Jbeta. TCRdb keeps only in-frame clones here, not all; method: immunoSEQ multiplex PCR. The sample records tens of thousands of clones, approximately 71% being singletons. Specimen: PBMCs. The receptor source for this set is a man aged 45 to 65 in good health and CMV-seropositive.

The chain recombines TRBV6-6 with TRBJ2-7; D call uncertain. The CDR3 runs to 14 residues. The V gene's germline CDR1 is MNHNY and CDR2 SVGAGI (reference sequence). Deletions cut 6 bases from V and 6 bases from J, with 18 bases between. DNA for the CDR3: TGTGCCAGCAGCCGATTGGAAGCCCAGCGCGAGCAGTACTTC. Protein: CASSRLEAQREQYF.

The chain links TRBV4-3 to TRBJ2-3; maybe TRBD1 (6 bases). V gave up 1 base and J gave up 0 bases, with 14 bases separating them. The CDR3 extends over 17 amino acids. The germline V gene encodes CDR1 LGHNA and CDR2 YSLEER. The CDR3 loop reads CASSQGSTGASTDTQYF. The CDR3 DNA follows: TGCGCCAGCAGCCAAGGCTCGACAGGCGCTAGCACAGATACGCAGTATTTT.

The V call is TRBV9, the J call TRBJ1-2; no clear D gene. Per germline, CDR1 SGDLS and CDR2 YYNGEE. Trimming took off 2 bases at V and 0 bases at J, with 11 bases between the two ends. The CDR3 covers 15 residues. For the CDR3, the DNA is TGTGCCAGCAGCGTCCTGGGCAGTTCTAACTATGGCTACACCTTC. This translates into CASSVLGSSNYGYTF.

This clone was counted a few times. This chain links TRBV7-9 with TRBJ2-5, with 7 positions matching TRBD2. Germline V gene lookup returns CDR1 SEHNR and CDR2 FQNEAQ (reference sequence). The V gene end was trimmed by 3 bases and the J gene end by 1 base; junction bases not matched to a gene: 2. The CDR3 runs to 14 residues. The CDR3 DNA reads TGTGCCAGCAGCTTGGGCGGGGGCCAAGAGACCCAGTACTTC. Its translation: CASSLGGGQETQYF.

The CDR3 nucleotides are TGTGCCAGCAGCAGACAGGGGAACACTGAAGCTTTCTTT. Its protein product is CASSRQGNTEAFF. V is TRBV7-2 and J is TRBJ1-1, with 7 bases fitting TRBD1. CDR1 is SGHTA and CDR2 is FQGNSA in the germline V gene. The J segment lost 1 base and the V segment lost 5 bases, leaving 1 base of the junction unmatched. CDR3 length equals 13 residues. Together with reference TRBV7-2 and TRBJ1-1, the CDR3 gives the full variable domain: GAGVSQSPSNKVTEKGKDVELRCDPISGHTALYWYRQSLGQGLEFLIYFQGNSAPDKSGLPSDRFSAERTGGSVSTLTIQRTQQEDSAVYLCASSRQGNTEAFFGQGTRLTVV.

This clone occurred a few times. This chain uses TRBV25-1 with TRBJ1-5; tentatively, D is TRBD1 (5 bases). Looked up from germline, CDR1 is MGHDK and CDR2 is SYGVNS. The CDR3 length is 12 residues. Trimming shortened V by 6 bases and J by 5 bases, and 8 bases separated the two germline ends. CDR3 residues: CASRQGDQPQHF. DNA of the CDR3: TGTGCCAGCAGGCAGGGCGATCAGCCCCAGCATTTT.

In nucleotides, the CDR3 is TGCGCCAGCAGCTCCACGACAGGGAACACTGAAGCTTTCTTT. Translation gives CASSSTTGNTEAFF. V and J are TRBV5-1 and TRBJ1-1; D perhaps matches TRBD1 (6 bases). V dropped 3 bases and J dropped 1 base, with 10 bases sitting between them. The CDR3 consists of 14 residues. CDR1 and CDR2 (germline): SGHRS, YFSETQ.

This clone was observed a handful of times. The chain has TRBV5-4 and TRBJ1-1; a weak D match, TRBD1 (6 bases). V shed 2 bases and J shed 4 bases, with 9 bases lying between them. Per germline, CDR1 SGHNT and CDR2 YYREEE (reference sequence). The CDR3 covers 13 residues. Here the CDR3 DNA reads TGTGCCAGCAGCTTTCAGGGGAGCACTGAAGCTTTCTTT. It codes for CASSFQGSTEAFF.

On this clone itself: This CDR3 is also generated by other DNA sequences in the sample. The chain couples TRBV6-4 to TRBJ2-7; tentatively, D is TRBD2 (5 bases). The length of the CDR3 is 15 residues. CDR1 and CDR2 from the germline V gene are MRHNA and SNTAGT. V was shortened by 2 bases and J by 0 bases, with 11 bases between the two germline ends. The CDR3 nucleotides read TGTGCCAGCAGTGACCCCACGGGGATCTCCTACGAGCAGTACTTC. It specifies CASSDPTGISYEQYF.

The chain has TRBV29-1 and TRBJ1-5; 7 nucleotides match TRBD1. After removal of 1 base from V and 6 bases from J, the junction contained 3 bases not matched to a gene. Germline V gene lookup returns CDR1 SQVTM and CDR2 ANQGSEA. The CDR3 extends over 13 amino acids. The CDR3 protein is CSVEVYRGQPQHF. CDR3 DNA sequence: TGCAGCGTTGAAGTGTACAGGGGTCAGCCCCAGCATTTT. The complete variable domain, with remaining parts taken from reference TRBV29-1 and TRBJ1-5, reads SAVISQKPSRDICQRGTSLTIQCQVDSQVTMMFWYRQQPGQSLTLIATANQGSEATYESGFVIDKFPISRPNLTFSTLTVSNMSPEDSSIYLCSVEVYRGQPQHFGDGTRLSIL.

The V and J genes are TRBV6-6 and TRBJ2-1; D not resolved. The CDR3 runs to 12 residues. V was pared by 6 bases and J by 9 bases, with 12 bases between. The V gene's germline CDR1 is MNHNY and CDR2 SVGAGI (reference sequence). DNA for the CDR3: TGTGCCAGCAGCCCCCTTTCTAGTGAGCAGTTCTTC. It is translated as CASSPLSSEQFF.

The chain uses TRBV27 and TRBJ1-2, with a weak D call TRBD1 (5 bases). Germline CDR1 is MNHEY and CDR2 is SMNVEV (reference sequence). Trimming took off 2 bases at V and 4 bases at J, with 8 bases between the two ends. The CDR3 is 13 amino acids. DNA of the CDR3: TGTGCCAGCAGTTTACAGGGAACCTATGGCTACACCTTC. Amino acids: CASSLQGTYGYTF.

The chain uses TRBV15 and TRBJ1-2, with 7 bases matching TRBD1. CDR3 length: 14 residues. Per germline, CDR1 LNHNV and CDR2 YYDKDF (reference sequence). With V trimmed by 4 bases and J by 7 bases, 9 bases remained unmatched. CDR3 sequence (DNA): TGTGCCACCAGCACCCGACAGGGCCTCGGTGGCTACACCTTC. Its translation: CATSTRQGLGGYTF.